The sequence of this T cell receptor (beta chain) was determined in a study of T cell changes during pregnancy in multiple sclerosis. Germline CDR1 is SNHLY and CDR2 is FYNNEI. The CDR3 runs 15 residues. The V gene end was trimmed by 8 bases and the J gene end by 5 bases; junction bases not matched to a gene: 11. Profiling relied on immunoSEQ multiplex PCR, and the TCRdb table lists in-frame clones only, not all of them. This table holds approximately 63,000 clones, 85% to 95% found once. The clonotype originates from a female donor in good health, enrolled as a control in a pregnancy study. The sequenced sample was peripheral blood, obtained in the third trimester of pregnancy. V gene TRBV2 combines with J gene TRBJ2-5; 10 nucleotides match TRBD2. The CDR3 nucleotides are TGTGCCAGCCCTTACGGAGCGGGGGGGCAGGAGACCCAGTACTTC. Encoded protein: CASPYGAGGQETQYF.